This TCR beta chain was recovered during a study of shared clonotypes between healthy human individuals. Sequencing of unsorted PBMC DNA was carried out using ten immunoSEQ deep assay plates. The table came from immunoSEQ multiplex PCR; TCRdb's copy has only in-frame clones and leaves some out. There are about 470,000 clones in the sample; roughly 83% occur only once, and over 10% lies in the top ten. V lost 6 bases and J lost 1; bases outside the gene matches: 7. There are 15 residues in the CDR3. Germline V gene data show CDR1 as MDHEN and CDR2 as SYDVKM. Material: PBMCs. This receptor was taken from a woman between 40 and 55 years old in good health. Some clones in this sample may be carry-over from other donors' samples. The rearrangement uses TRBV28 and TRBJ1-1; 8 nucleotides line up with TRBD1. The CDR3 DNA follows: TGTGCCAGCAGGTCCCAGGGGGCGGGGAACACTGAAGCTTTCTTT. Protein: CASRSQGAGNTEAFF. Full variable domain (rest looked up from reference TRBV28 and TRBJ1-1): DVKVTQSSRYLVKRTGEKVFLECVQDMDHENMFWYRQDPGLGLRLIYFSYDVKMKEKGDIPEGYSVSREKKERFSLILESASTNQTSMYLCASRSQGAGNTEAFFGQGTRLTVV.